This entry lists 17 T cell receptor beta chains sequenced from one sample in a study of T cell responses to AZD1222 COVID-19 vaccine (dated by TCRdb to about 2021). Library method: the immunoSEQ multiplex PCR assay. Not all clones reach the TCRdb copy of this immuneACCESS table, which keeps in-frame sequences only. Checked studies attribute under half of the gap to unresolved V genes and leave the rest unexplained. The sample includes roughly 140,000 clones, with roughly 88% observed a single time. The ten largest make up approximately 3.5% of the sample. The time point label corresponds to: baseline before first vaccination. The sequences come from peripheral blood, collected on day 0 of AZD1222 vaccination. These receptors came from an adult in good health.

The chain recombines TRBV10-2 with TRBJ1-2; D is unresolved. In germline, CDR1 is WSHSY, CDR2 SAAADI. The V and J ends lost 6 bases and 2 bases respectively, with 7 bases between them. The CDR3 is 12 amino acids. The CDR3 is CASSEGNYGYTF. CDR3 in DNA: TGCGCCAGCAGCGAGGGAAACTATGGCTACACCTTC.

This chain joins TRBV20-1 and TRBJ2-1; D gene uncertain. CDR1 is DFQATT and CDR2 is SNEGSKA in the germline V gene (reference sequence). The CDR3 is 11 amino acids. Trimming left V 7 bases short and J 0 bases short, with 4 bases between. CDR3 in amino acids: CSDSSYNEQFF. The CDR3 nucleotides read TGCAGTGACAGCTCCTACAATGAGCAGTTCTTC.

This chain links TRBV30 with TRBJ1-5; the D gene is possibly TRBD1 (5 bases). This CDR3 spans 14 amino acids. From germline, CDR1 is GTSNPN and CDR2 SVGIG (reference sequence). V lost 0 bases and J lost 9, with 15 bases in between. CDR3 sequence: CAWSVFGRAGPQHF. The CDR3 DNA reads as TGTGCCTGGAGTGTATTCGGCAGGGCAGGGCCCCAGCATTTT.

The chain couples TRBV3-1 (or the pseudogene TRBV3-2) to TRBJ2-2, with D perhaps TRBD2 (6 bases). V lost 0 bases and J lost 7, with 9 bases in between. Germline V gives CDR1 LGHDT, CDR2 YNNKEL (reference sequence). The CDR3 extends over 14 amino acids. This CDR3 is CASSQEGGVGELFF. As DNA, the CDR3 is TGTGCCAGCAGCCAAGAAGGAGGGGTCGGGGAGCTGTTTTTT.

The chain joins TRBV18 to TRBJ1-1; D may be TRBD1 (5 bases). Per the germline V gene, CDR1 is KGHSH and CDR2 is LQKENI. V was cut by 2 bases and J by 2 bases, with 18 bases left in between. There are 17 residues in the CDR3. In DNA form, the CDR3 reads TGTGCCAGCTCACCATTCGCAAGGGCAGGGAAAAACACTGAAGCTTTCTTT. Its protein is CASSPFARAGKNTEAFF.

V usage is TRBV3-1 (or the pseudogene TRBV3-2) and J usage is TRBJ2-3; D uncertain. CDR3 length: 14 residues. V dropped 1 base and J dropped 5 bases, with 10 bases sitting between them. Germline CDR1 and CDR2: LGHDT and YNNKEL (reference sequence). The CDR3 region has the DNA TGTGCCAGCAGCCAAGTAGGAGTAAAAGATACGCAGTATTTT. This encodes CASSQVGVKDTQYF.

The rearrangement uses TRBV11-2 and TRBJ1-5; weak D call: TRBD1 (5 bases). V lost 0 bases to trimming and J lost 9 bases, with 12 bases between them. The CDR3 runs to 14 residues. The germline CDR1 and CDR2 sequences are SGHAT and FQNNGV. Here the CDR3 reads CASSLDGGIGPQHF. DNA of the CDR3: TGTGCCAGCAGCTTAGATGGGGGGATTGGGCCCCAGCATTTT. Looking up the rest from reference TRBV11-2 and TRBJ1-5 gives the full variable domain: EAGVAQSPRYKIIEKRQSVAFWCNPISGHATLYWYQQILGQGPKLLIQFQNNGVVDDSQLPKDRFSAERLKGVDSTLKIQPAKLEDSAVYLCASSLDGGIGPQHFGDGTRLSIL.

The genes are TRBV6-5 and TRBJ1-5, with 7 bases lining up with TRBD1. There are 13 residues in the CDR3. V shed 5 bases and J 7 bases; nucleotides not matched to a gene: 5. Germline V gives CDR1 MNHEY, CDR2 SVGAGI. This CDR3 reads CASSLGGRQPQHF. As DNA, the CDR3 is TGTGCCAGCAGTCTAGGGGGCCGGCAGCCCCAGCATTTT.

CDR3 residues: CASSLAGTRQETQYF. CDR3 bases: TGCGCCAGCAGCCTCGCCGGGACTAGACAAGAGACCCAGTACTTC. This chain links TRBV4-1 with TRBJ2-5, with TRBD2 identical over 8 bases. The CDR3 totals 15 residues. Germline assignment: CDR1 MGHRA and CDR2 YSYEKL. The trim removed 4 bases at V and 2 bases at J, leaving 6 bases unmatched.

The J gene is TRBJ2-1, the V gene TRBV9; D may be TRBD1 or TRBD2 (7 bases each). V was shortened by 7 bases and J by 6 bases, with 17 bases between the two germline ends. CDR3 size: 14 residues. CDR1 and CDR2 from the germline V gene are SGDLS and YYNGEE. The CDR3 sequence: CASGRGHPPNEQFF. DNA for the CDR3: TGTGCCAGCGGGAGGGGGCACCCCCCCAATGAGCAGTTCTTC.

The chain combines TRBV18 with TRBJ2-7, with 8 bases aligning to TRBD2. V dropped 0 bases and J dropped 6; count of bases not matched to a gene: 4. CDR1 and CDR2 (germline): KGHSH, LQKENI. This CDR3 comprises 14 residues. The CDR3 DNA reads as TGTGCCAGCTCACCACCAAGCGGGAGTCTCGAGCAGTACTTC. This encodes CASSPPSGSLEQYF. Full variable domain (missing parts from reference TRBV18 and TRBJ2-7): NAGVMQNPRHLVRRRGQEARLRCSPMKGHSHVYWYRQLPEEGLKFMVYLQKENIIDESGMPKERFSAEFPKEGPSILRIQQVVRGDSAAYFCASSPPSGSLEQYFGPGTRLTVT.

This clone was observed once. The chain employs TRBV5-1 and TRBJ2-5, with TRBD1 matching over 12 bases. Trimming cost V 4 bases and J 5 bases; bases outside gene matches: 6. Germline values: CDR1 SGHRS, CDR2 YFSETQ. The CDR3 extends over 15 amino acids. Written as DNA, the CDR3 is TGCGCCAGCAGCGGGGGGACAGGGGGCGAGGAGACCCAGTACTTC. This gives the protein CASSGGTGGEETQYF.

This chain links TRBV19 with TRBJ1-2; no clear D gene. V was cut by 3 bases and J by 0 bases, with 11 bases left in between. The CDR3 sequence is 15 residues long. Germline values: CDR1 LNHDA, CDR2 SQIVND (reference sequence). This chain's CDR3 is CASSIWSTTNYGYTF. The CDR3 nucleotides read TGTGCCAGTAGTATTTGGTCAACTACTAACTATGGCTACACCTTC. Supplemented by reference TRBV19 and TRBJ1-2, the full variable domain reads DGGITQSPKYLFRKEGQNVTLSCEQNLNHDAMYWYRQDPGQGLRLIYYSQIVNDFQKGDIAEGYSVSREKKESFPLTVTSAQKNPTAFYLCASSIWSTTNYGYTFGSGTRLTVV.

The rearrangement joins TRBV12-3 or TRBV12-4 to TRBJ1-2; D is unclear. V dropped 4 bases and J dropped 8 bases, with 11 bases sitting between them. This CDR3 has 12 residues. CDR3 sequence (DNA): TGTGCCAGCAGTTATATGTCGGCAGGCTACACCTTC. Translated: CASSYMSAGYTF.

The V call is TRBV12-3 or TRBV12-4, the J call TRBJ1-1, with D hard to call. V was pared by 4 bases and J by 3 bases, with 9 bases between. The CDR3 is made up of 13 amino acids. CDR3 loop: CASSSPGYTEAFF. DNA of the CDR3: TGTGCCAGCAGTTCCCCAGGCTACACTGAAGCTTTCTTT.

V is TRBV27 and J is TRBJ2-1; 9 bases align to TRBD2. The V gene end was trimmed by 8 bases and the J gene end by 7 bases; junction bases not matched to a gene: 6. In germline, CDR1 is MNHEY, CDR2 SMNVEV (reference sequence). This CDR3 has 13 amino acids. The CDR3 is CASSGAGGNEQFF. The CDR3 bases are TGTGCCAGCTCCGGGGCGGGAGGGAATGAGCAGTTCTTC.

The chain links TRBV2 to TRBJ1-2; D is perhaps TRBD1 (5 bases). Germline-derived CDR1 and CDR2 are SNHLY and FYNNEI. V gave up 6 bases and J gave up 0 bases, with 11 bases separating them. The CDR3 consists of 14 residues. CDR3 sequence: CASRTVPPNYGYTF. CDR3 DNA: TGTGCCAGCAGGACAGTCCCACCTAACTATGGCTACACCTTC.